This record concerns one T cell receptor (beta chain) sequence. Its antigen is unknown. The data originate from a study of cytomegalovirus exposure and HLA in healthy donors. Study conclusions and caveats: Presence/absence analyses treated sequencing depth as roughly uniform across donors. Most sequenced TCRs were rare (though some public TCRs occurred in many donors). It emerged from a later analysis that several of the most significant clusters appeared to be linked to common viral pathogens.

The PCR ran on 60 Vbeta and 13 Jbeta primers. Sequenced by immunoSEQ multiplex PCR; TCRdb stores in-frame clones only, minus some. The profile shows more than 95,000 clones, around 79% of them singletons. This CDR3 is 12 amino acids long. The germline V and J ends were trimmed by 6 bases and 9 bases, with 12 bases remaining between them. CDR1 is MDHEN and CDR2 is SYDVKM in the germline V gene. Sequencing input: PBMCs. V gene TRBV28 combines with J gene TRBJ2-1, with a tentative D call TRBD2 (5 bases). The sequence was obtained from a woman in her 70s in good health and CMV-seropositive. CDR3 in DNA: TGTGCCAGCAGCTCCGGGATTGGTGAGCAGTTCTTC. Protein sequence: CASSSGIGEQFF.